This note documents a single TCR beta chain sequence. Its target is not known. This entry comes from a study of T-cell reconstitution after alpha-beta-depleted transplantation in children. This CDR3 spans 14 amino acids. The V segment lost 4 bases and the J segment 4 bases; nucleotides outside the gene matches: 3. Findings and limits, study-wide: A year post-transplant, T-cell counts and diversity derived mostly from newly produced T cells.

It was with unique molecular identifiers that the TCRbeta library was prepared. In TCRdb, the PCR reads were re-called with MiXCR into one record per CDR3 protein. There are 300,000 to 350,000 distinct CDR3 sequences in the sample; around 25% occur only once, and roughly 11% lies in the top ten. The chain combines TRBV12-3 or TRBV12-4 with TRBJ2-7, with 11 bases lining up with TRBD1. This sample comprised PBMCs, mostly from graft donor cells, obtained 180 days after TCRalphabeta/CD19-depleted stem cell transplant. This clonotype was obtained from a male patient aged 10 to 17 who had a stem cell transplant for acute lymphoblastic leukemia, so the T cells may come from the graft donor. The DNA of the CDR3 is TGTGCCAGCAGTTGGACAGGGGGCAGATACGAGCAGTACTTC. Protein sequence: CASSWTGGRYEQYF.